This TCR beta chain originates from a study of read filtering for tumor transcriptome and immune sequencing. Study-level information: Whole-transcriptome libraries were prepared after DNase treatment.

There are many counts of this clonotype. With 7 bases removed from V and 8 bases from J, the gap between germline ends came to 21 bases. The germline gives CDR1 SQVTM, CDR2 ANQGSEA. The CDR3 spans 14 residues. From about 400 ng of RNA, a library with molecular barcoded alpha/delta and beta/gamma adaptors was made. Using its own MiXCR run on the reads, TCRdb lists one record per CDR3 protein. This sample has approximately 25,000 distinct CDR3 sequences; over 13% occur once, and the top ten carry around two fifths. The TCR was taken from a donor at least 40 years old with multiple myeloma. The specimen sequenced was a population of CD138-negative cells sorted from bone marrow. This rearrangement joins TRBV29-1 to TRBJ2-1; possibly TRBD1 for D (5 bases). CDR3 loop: CSAQPGSPRDEQFF. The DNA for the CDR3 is TGCAGCGCCCAACCTGGGTCCCCCAGGGATGAGCAGTTCTTC.